This TCR beta chain was recorded in a study of lymphopenia after photon versus proton radiotherapy. Regarding the study as a whole: In patients who died, overall survival fell as post-nadir TCR diversity dropped more. Survival link was tested only in deceased patients; proton benefit remains a possibility. Proton therapy kept repertoires fairly stable, unlike photons, which gained effector/memory cells.

The repertoire was sequenced with immunoSEQ multiplex PCR; TCRdb's copy has only in-frame clones and lacks some. The sample carries 26,000 or so clones, around 85% recorded once. Points on this clone: Its target is not known.

J gave up 0 bases and V 6 bases, and 4 bases lay outside the gene matches. CDR1 is MNHEY and CDR2 is SMNVEV in the germline V gene (reference sequence). This CDR3 contains 15 residues. This clonotype was sampled from a man aged 30 to 39 with gastric cancer. The V and J genes are TRBV27 and TRBJ1-4, with 7 bases aligning to TRBD1. The sequenced sample was peripheral blood, obtained from a patient treated with photon-based radiotherapy. The CDR3 protein is CASSYGQATNEKLFF. CDR3 nucleotide sequence: TGTGCCAGCAGCTACGGACAGGCAACTAATGAAAAACTGTTTTTT.